Listed here are 14 T cell receptor beta chains from one sample, sequenced in a study of blood T cell repertoires in COVID-19. Libraries were prepared by immunoSEQ multiplex PCR; TCRdb keeps only in-frame clonotypes and omits some of them. The sample holds roughly 200,000 clones; over 75% are singletons and the top ten take about 6%. The sample consisted of peripheral blood. The receptors were gathered from a man older than 75 with acute or convalescent COVID-19.

This sequence joins TRBV11-1 and TRBJ2-3; D call uncertain. V was pared by 1 base and J by 4 bases, with 6 bases between. Germline V CDR1 and CDR2: SGHAT, FQDESV (reference sequence). The CDR3 is 13 residues long. The CDR3: CASSLGRADTQYF. As DNA, the CDR3 is TGTGCCAGCAGCTTAGGTCGGGCAGATACGCAGTATTTT.

The V and J genes are TRBV11-3 and TRBJ2-2, with 9 bases lining up with TRBD1. V gave up 4 bases and J gave up 4 bases; unmatched junction bases: 4. CDR1 and CDR2 (germline): SGHNT, YENEEA. The CDR3 loop spans 15 amino acids. The CDR3 reads CASSSQGAGTGELFF. The CDR3 bases are TGTGCCAGCAGCTCACAGGGGGCTGGCACCGGGGAGCTGTTTTTT.

The chain employs TRBV6-5 and TRBJ1-5, with TRBD1 matching over 8 bases. V gave up 4 bases and J gave up 9 bases; unmatched junction bases: 14. Germline CDR1 MNHEY, CDR2 SVGAGI. This CDR3 spans 16 amino acids. The CDR3 coding sequence is TGTGCCAGCAGTTCCCGCCAGGGGGCGGTTAGGAGGCCCCAGCATTTT. Translation gives CASSSRQGAVRRPQHF.

This clone was recorded once. V gene TRBV9 combines with J gene TRBJ2-5, with D possibly being TRBD1 or TRBD2 (6 bases each). Germline values: CDR1 SGDLS, CDR2 YYNGEE. V was cut by 4 bases and J by 5 bases, with 15 bases left in between. The CDR3 covers 14 residues. CDR3 in DNA: TGTGCCAGCAGCCTAGGGGGGACTCAGGAGACCCAGTACTTC. This translates into CASSLGGTQETQYF.

The chain combines TRBV5-1 with TRBJ1-6, with 8 bases identical to TRBD1. The CDR3 sequence is 15 residues long. The V and J ends lost 4 bases and 5 bases, in that order; junction bases with no gene match: 5. CDR1 and CDR2 from the germline V gene are SGHRS and YFSETQ. The DNA for the CDR3 is TGCGCCAGCAGCACCCAGACAGGGGATAATTCACCCCTCCACTTT. It yields the protein CASSTQTGDNSPLHF.

The chain carries TRBV5-1 and TRBJ1-5; TRBD1 is a possible D gene (6 bases). Deletions cut 2 bases from V and 0 bases from J, with 9 bases between. The CDR3 loop spans 15 amino acids. CDR1 is SGHRS and CDR2 is YFSETQ in the germline V gene. CDR3 sequence (DNA): TGCGCCAGCAGCTTAACAGGGAATAGCAATCAGCCCCAGCATTTT. Amino acid sequence: CASSLTGNSNQPQHF.

This clone was detected once. The J gene is TRBJ2-4, the V gene TRBV18; D gene uncertain. Trimming left V 4 bases short and J 1 base short, with 11 bases between. The CDR3 totals 15 residues. Germline CDR1 is KGHSH and CDR2 is LQKENI. In DNA, the CDR3 is TGTGCCAGCTCACGAAGCTCCACGGCCAAAAACATTCAGTACTTC. Protein: CASSRSSTAKNIQYF.

This chain links TRBV27 with TRBJ1-1, with D possibly TRBD1 on 6 matching bases. Trimming cost V 2 bases and J 5 bases, with 15 bases left between them. CDR3 length: 15 residues. The V gene's germline CDR1 is MNHEY and CDR2 SMNVEV (reference sequence). This CDR3 reads CASSLMWGGGTEAFF. The CDR3 nucleotides are TGTGCCAGCAGTTTAATGTGGGGAGGGGGGACTGAAGCTTTCTTT.

CDR3 coding DNA: TGTGCCAGCAGCTTGGGCGGGGCAACTAATGAAAAACTGTTTTTT. It codes for CASSLGGATNEKLFF. This chain links TRBV5-6 with TRBJ1-4; D is ambiguous. The CDR3 sequence is 15 residues long. Germline V gene sequence: CDR1 SGHDT, CDR2 YYEEEE. V lost 0 bases, J lost 0 bases, and 6 bases lay in between.

The chain combines TRBV9 with TRBJ2-5, with 12 bases fitting TRBD2. CDR3 length: 16 amino acids. Trimming took 4 bases from V and 1 from J; bases not matched to a gene: 5. The germline V gene has CDR1 SGDLS and CDR2 YYNGEE. The CDR3 spells CASSLGLAGRQETQYF. CDR3 bases: TGTGCCAGCAGCCTCGGACTAGCGGGACGCCAAGAGACCCAGTACTTC.

This chain joins TRBV11-2 and TRBJ2-7; 8 bases are a match to TRBD1. Germline assignment: CDR1 SGHAT and CDR2 FQNNGV. This CDR3 region has 15 residues. The J segment lost 4 bases and the V segment lost 4 bases, leaving 9 bases of the junction unmatched. DNA for the CDR3: TGTGCCAGCAGCTCACCCGGACAGGGTTCATACGAGCAGTACTTC. It specifies CASSSPGQGSYEQYF.

The genes are TRBV24-1 and TRBJ2-3; TRBD2 matches 8 bases. This CDR3 spans 15 amino acids. Germline CDR1 and CDR2: KGHDR and SFDVKD. V dropped 3 bases and J dropped 6; count of bases not matched to a gene: 7. CDR3: CATSDPGTSQDTQYF. CDR3 bases: TGTGCCACCAGTGATCCCGGGACTAGTCAGGATACGCAGTATTTT.

V gene TRBV6-5 combines with J gene TRBJ2-5; D may be TRBD2 (6 bases). This CDR3 has 14 residues. Per germline, CDR1 MNHEY and CDR2 SVGAGI. V lost 3 bases and J 5 bases, leaving 13 bases between the germline ends. In DNA, the CDR3 is TGTGCCAGCAGTTATAGCGGAGGAGGGGAGACCCAGTACTTC. This sequence encodes CASSYSGGGETQYF.

This clone was picked up one time. The chain is built from TRBV24-1 and TRBJ1-5; D gene unclear. Germline values: CDR1 KGHDR, CDR2 SFDVKD. V lost 0 bases and J lost 0, with 2 bases in between. This CDR3 spans 14 amino acids. CDR3 DNA sequence: TGTGCCACCAGTGATTTGCTTAGCAATCAGCCCCAGCATTTT. Residues: CATSDLLSNQPQHF.